Listed here are 4 T cell receptor beta chains from one sample, sequenced in a study of OX40 agonist ivuxolimab in advanced cancers. Using immunoSEQ multiplex PCR, the repertoire was profiled, and TCRdb retains in-frame clones only, with some absent. This table holds more than 45,000 clones, approximately 83% found once. Sequencing used CD4+ or CD8+ T cells sorted from blood, obtained in a trial of the OX40 agonist ivuxolimab. All receptors come from an adult with an advanced solid tumor such as melanoma, head and neck, liver or kidney cancer.

This clone came up once. The V and J genes are TRBV21-1 and TRBJ2-5; TRBD2, the table's D call, lacks a check against the DNA. TRBV21-1 is reported as a pseudogene. The CDR3 sequence is 17 residues long. The CDR3 region is CASSKGEYPVTPETQYF. For the CDR3, the DNA is TGTGCCAGCAGCAAAGGAGAGTACCCCGTCACCCCAGAGACCCAGTACTTC.

The chain recombines TRBV12-5 with TRBJ1-1; unclear D gene. Per the germline V gene, CDR1 is LGHNT and CDR2 is FRNRAP. V dropped 6 bases and J dropped 1 base, with 15 bases sitting between them. The CDR3 loop spans 15 amino acids. In DNA form, the CDR3 reads TGTGCTAGTGGGGAGTTTAAGACTACGAACACTGAAGCTTTCTTT. Its translation: CASGEFKTTNTEAFF.

The chain is built from TRBV11-2 and TRBJ1-2, with D perhaps matching TRBD1 (6 bases). The CDR3 is 14 amino acids. Trimming took off 0 bases at V and 7 bases at J, with 12 bases between the two ends. Germline V gene sequence: CDR1 SGHAT, CDR2 FQNNGV. CDR3 sequence: CASSLDRTELGYTF. DNA for the CDR3: TGTGCCAGCAGCTTAGATCGGACAGAGCTTGGCTACACCTTC.

This chain joins TRBV29-1 and TRBJ1-4; 8 nucleotides match TRBD1. The V gene end was trimmed by 5 bases and the J gene end by 8 bases; junction bases not matched to a gene: 10. Germline V gene lookup returns CDR1 SQVTM and CDR2 ANQGSEA. This CDR3 is 14 amino acids long. The CDR3 protein is CSVSGQGQLEKLFF. The CDR3 nucleotides read TGCAGCGTTTCCGGACAGGGCCAATTAGAAAAACTGTTTTTT.